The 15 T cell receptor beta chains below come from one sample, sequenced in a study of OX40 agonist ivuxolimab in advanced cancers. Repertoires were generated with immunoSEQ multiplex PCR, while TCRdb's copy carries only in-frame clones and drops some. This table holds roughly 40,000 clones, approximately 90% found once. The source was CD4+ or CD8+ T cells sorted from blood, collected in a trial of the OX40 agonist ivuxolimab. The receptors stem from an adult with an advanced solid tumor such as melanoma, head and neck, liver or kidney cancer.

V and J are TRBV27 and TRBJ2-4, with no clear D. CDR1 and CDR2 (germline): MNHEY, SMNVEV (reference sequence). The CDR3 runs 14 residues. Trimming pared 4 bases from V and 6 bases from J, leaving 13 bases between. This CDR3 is CASSSQLIRNIQYF. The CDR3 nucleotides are TGTGCCAGCAGTTCTCAGTTAATTCGAAACATTCAGTACTTC.

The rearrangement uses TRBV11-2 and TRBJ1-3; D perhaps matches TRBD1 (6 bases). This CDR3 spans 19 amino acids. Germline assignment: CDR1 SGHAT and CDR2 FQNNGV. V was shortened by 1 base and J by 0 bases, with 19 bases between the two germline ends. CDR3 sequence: CASSLAFGGGKSSGNTIYF. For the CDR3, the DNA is TGTGCCAGCAGCTTAGCCTTCGGAGGGGGGAAAAGCTCTGGAAACACCATATATTTT.

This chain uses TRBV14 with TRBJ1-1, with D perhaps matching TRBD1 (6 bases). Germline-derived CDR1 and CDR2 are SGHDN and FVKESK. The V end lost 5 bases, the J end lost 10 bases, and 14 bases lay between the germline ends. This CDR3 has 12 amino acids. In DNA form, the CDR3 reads TGTGCCAGCAGCTTCCCTGGGGGGCGAGCTTTCTTT. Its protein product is CASSFPGGRAFF.

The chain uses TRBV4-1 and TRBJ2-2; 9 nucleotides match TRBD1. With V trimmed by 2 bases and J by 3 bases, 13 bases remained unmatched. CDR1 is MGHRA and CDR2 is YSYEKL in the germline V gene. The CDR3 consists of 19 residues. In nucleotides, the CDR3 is TGCGCCAGCAGCCAAAGATGGGCACAGGGGGCGATGGACACCGGGGAGCTGTTTTTT. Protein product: CASSQRWAQGAMDTGELFF.

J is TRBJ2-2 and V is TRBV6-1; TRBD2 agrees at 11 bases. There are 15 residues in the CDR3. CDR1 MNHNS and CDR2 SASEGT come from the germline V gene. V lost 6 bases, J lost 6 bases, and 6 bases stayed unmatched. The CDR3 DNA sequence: TGTGCCAGCAGCTCACTAGCGGGGGACGCCGGGGAGCTGTTTTTT. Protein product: CASSSLAGDAGELFF.

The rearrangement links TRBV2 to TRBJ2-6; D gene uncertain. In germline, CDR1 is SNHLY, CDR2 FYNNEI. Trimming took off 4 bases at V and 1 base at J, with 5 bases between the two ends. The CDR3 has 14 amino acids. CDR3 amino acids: CASSVGSGANVLTF. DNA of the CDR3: TGTGCCAGCAGTGTGGGGTCTGGGGCCAACGTCCTGACTTTC.

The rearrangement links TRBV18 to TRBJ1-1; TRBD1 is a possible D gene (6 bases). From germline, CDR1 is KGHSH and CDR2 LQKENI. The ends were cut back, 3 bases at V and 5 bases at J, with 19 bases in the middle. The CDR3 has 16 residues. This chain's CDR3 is CASSPGRGGAGTEAFF. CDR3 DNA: TGTGCCAGCTCACCCGGAAGGGGGGGCGCAGGGACTGAAGCTTTCTTT.

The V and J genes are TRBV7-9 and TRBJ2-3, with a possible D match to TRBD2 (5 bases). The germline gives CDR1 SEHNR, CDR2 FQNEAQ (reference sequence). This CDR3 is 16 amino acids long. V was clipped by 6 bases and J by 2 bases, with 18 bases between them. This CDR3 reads CASSPGADSFTDTQYF. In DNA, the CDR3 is TGTGCCAGCAGTCCAGGAGCGGATTCCTTCACAGATACGCAGTATTTT.

CDR3 bases: TGTGCCAGTAGGCAGGGGCAAGGCTACACCTTC. As protein: CASRQGQGYTF. The chain carries TRBV19 and TRBJ1-2, with a possible D match to TRBD1 (6 bases). The CDR3 contains 11 residues. The V end lost 6 bases, the J end lost 8 bases, and 10 bases lay between the germline ends. Per the germline V gene, CDR1 is LNHDA and CDR2 is SQIVND (reference sequence).

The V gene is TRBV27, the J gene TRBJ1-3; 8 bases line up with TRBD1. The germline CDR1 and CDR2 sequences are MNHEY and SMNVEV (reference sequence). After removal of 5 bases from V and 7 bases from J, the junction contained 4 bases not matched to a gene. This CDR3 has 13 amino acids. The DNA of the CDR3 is TGTGCCAGCAGTGGACAGGGTAGGAACACCATATATTTT. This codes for CASSGQGRNTIYF.

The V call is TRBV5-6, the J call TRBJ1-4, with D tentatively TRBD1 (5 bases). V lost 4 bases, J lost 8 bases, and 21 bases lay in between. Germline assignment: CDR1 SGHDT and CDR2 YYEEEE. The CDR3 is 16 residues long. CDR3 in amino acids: CASSATKFQGYEKLFF. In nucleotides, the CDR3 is TGTGCCAGCAGCGCTACTAAATTTCAGGGTTACGAAAAACTGTTTTTT.

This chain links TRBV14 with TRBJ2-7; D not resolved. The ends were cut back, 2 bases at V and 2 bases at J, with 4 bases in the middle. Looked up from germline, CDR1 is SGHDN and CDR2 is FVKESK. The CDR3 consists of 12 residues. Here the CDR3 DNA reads TGTGCCAGCAGCCAACAGCCCTACGAGCAGTACTTC. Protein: CASSQQPYEQYF.

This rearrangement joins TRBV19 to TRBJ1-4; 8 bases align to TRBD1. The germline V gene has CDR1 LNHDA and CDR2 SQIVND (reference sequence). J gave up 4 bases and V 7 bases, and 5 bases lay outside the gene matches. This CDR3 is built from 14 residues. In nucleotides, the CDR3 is TGTGCCAGTACAGGGGGCCTGGATAATGAAAAACTGTTTTTT. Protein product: CASTGGLDNEKLFF.

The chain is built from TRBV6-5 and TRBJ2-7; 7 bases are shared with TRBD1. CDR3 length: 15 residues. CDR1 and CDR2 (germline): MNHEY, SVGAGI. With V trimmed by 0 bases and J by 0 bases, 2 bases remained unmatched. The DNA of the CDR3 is TGTGCCAGCAGTTACTCGCCAGGGGGCTCCTACGAGCAGTACTTC. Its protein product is CASSYSPGGSYEQYF.

In nucleotides, the CDR3 is TGTGCCAGCAGTTACTCGGGAGCAACTAATGAAAAACTGTTTTTT. Its translation is CASSYSGATNEKLFF. V usage is TRBV6-6 and J usage is TRBJ1-4, with D unclear. V lost 0 bases and J 0 bases, leaving 5 bases between the germline ends. From germline, CDR1 is MNHNY and CDR2 SVGAGI (reference sequence). The CDR3 is 15 residues long.